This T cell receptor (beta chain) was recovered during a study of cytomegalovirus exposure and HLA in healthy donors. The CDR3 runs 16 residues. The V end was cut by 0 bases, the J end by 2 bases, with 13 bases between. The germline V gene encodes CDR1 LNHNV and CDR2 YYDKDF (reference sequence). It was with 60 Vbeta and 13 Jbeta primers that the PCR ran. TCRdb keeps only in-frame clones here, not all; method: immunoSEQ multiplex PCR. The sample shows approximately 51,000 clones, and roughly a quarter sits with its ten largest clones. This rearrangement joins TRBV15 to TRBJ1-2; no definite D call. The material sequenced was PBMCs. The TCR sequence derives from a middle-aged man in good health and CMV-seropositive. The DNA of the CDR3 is TGTGCCACCAGCAGAGAGGTCGGGAAGGTGAACTATGGCTACACCTTC. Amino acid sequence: CATSREVGKVNYGYTF.